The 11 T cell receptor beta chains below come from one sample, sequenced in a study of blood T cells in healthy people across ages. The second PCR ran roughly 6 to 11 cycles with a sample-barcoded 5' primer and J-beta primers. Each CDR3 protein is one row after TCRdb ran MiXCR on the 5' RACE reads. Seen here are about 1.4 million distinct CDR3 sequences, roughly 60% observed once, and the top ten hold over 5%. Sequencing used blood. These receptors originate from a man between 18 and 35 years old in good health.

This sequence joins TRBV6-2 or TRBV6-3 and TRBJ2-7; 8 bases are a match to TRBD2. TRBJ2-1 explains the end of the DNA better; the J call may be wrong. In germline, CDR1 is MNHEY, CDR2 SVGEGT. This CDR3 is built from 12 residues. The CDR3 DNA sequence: TGTGCCAGCAGCCGTCGGGGGGGCGAGCAGTTCTTC. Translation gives CASSRRGGEQFF.

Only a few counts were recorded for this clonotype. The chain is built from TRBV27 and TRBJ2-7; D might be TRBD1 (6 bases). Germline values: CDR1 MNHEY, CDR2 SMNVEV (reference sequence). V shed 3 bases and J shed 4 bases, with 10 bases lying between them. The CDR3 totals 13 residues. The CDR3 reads CASSFSQGYEQYF. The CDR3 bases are TGTGCCAGCAGTTTCTCTCAGGGGTACGAGCAGTACTTC.

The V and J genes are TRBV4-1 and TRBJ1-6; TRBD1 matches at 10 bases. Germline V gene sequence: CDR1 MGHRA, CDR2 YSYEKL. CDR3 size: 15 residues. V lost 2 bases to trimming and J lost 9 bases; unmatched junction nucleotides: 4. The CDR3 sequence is CASSQSGTGVSPLHF. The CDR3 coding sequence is TGCGCCAGCAGCCAATCCGGGACAGGGGTTTCACCCCTCCACTTT.

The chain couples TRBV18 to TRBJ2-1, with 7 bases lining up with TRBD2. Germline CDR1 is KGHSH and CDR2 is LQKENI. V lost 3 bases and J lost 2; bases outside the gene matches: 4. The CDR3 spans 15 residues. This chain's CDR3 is CASSPSGKPYNEQFF. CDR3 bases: TGTGCCAGCTCACCCAGCGGGAAACCCTACAATGAGCAGTTCTTC.

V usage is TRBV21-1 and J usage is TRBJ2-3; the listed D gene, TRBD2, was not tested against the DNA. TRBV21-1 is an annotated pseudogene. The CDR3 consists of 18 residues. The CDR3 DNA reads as TGTGCCAGCCCCGAGCGCGGGAGGGCCAAAGGTAGCACAGATACGCAGTATTTT. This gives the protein CASPERGRAKGSTDTQYF.

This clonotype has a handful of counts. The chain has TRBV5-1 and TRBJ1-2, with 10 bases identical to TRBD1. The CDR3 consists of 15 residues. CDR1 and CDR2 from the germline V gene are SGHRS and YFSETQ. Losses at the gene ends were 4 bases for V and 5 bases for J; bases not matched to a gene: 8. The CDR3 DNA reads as TGCGCCAGCAGCCTCGTCTGGGGACAGGGGTATGGCTACACCTTC. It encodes CASSLVWGQGYGYTF.

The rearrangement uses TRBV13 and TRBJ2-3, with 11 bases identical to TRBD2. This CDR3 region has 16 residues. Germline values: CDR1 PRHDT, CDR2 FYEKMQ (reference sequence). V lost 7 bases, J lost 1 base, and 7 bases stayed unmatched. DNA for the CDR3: TGTGCCAGCACCAAACTGACTAGCGGGGGCACAGATACGCAGTATTTT. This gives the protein CASTKLTSGGTDTQYF.

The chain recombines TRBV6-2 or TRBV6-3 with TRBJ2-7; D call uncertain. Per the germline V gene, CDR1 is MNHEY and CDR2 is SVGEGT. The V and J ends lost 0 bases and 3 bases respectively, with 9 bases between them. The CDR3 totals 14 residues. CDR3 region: CASSYSGGFYEQYF. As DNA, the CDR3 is TGTGCCAGCAGTTACTCAGGCGGATTCTACGAGCAGTACTTC.

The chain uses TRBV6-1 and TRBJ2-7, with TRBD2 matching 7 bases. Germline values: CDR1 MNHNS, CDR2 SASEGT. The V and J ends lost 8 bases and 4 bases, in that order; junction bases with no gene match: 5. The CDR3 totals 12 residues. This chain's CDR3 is CASCNGGYEQYF. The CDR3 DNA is TGTGCCAGCTGTAACGGGGGGTACGAGCAGTACTTC.

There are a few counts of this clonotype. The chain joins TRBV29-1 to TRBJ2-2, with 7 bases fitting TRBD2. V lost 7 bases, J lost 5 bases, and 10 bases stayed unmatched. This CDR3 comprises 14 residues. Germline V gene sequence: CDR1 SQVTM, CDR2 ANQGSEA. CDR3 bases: TGCAGCGCGGCCGGACTAGTGAGGACCGGGGAGCTGTTTTTT. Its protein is CSAAGLVRTGELFF.

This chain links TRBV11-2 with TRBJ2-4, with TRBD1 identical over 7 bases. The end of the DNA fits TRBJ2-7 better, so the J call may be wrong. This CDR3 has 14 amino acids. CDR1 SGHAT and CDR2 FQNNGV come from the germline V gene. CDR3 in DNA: TGTGCCAGCAGCCGACCGACAGGGTACGGCGAGCAGTACTTC. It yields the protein CASSRPTGYGEQYF.